This is a list of T cell receptor beta chains from one sample in a study of blood T cells in healthy people across ages. MiXCR was run by TCRdb on the 5' RACE reads, yielding one entry per CDR3 protein. This sample has about 1,600,000 distinct CDR3 sequences; approximately 40% occur once, and the top ten carry around 8%. The sample was blood. The source is a woman between 18 and 30 years old in good health. Each CDR3 is given with its conserved first and last residue. A D gene is named only where the DNA matches it firmly. Clone size is not always given. Where it is, it says once, few, many or a class for expanded clones.

v_gene,d_gene,j_gene,abundance,CDR3nt,CDR3aa
TRBV9,NA,TRBJ1-5,once,TGTGCCAGCAGCGTAGCCCCCTCCGACCCCCAGCCCCAGCATTTT,CASSVAPSDPQPQHF
TRBV3-1,NA,TRBJ2-2,NA,TGTGCCAGCACCTTACGCCGGACGAGTAACACCGGGGAGCTGTTTTTT,CASTLRRTSNTGELFF
TRBV10-1,NA,TRBJ2-4,NA,TGCGCCAGCAGTGACACTGCCGACTACCTAAAAAACATTCAGTACTTC,CASSDTADYLKNIQYF
TRBV12-3/TRBV12-4,TRBD1,TRBJ2-3,NA,TGTGCCAGCAGCCCCCGGGACAGGTGGGCAGATACGCAGTATTTT,CASSPRDRWADTQYF
TRBV12-3/TRBV12-4,TRBD1,TRBJ1-4,NA,TGTGCCAGCAGTCCCCAACAGGGGATTAATGAAAAACTGTTTTTT,CASSPQQGINEKLFF
TRBV6-1,TRBD2,TRBJ2-3,few,TGTAGGACTAGCGGGAGCCAATTCACAGATACGCAGTATTTT,CRTSGSQFTDTQYF
TRBV7-8,NA,TRBJ2-3,NA,TGTGCCAGCAGCCTAGGCCTCTTATTAATTCGCACAGATACGCAGTATTTT,CASSLGLLLIRTDTQYF
TRBV20-1,NA,TRBJ1-3,NA,TGCAGTGCTAGAGATGAAGGGGCAGGGGGAAACACCATATATTTT,CSARDEGAGGNTIYF
TRBV27,NA,TRBJ2-7,few,TGTGCCAGCAGCCCCTCCGCGTCACCGTTTAAGCAGTACTTC,CASSPSASPFKQYF
TRBV20-1,NA,TRBJ1-1,NA,TGCAGTGCTGAGGGCGACGTTGAAGCTTTCTTT,CSAEGDVEAFF
TRBV5-5,NA,TRBJ2-7,few,TGTGCCAGCAGCTTGGCGCAGCAGCAGTACTTC,CASSLAQQQYF
TRBV27,NA,TRBJ1-1,NA,TGTGCCAGCAGTACGCAGAACAGGGTTTTAGCTGGAGCTTTCTTT,CASSTQNRVLAGAFF
TRBV4-1,NA,TRBJ1-2,NA,TGCGCCAGCAGCCAAGTGTACTCCGGGGAGGGCTACACCTTC,CASSQVYSGEGYTF
TRBV11-2,NA,TRBJ1-6,NA,TGTGCCAGCAGCCAGTCGAGGGATTCACCCCTCCACTTT,CASSQSRDSPLHF
TRBV3-1,NA,TRBJ1-5,NA,TGTGCCAGCAGCCAAGGCGCAAGGGGTCCCAATCAGCCCCAGCATTTT,CASSQGARGPNQPQHF
TRBV2,NA,TRBJ2-1,NA,TGTGCCAGCAGTGAAGCCCTCTTGCGTAACAATGAGCAGTTCTTC,CASSEALLRNNEQFF
TRBV27,NA,TRBJ1-2,NA,TGTGCCACCGGGACCACTAACTATGGCTACACCTTC,CATGTTNYGYTF